The next 20 T cell receptor beta chains were all read from a single sample in a study of long-term antiretroviral therapy in people with HIV. Survey level was the resolution at which the v3.0 immunoSEQ assay ran. Assay used: immunoSEQ multiplex PCR; TCRdb lists only in-frame clones, some missing. The table shows 30,000 to 40,000 clones, with about 85% occurring only once. This specimen consisted of unsorted PBMCs, obtained 1.1 years after starting antiretroviral therapy. Every receptor here comes from a man in his late teens or twenties with HIV.

The chain carries TRBV5-4 and TRBJ2-7, with a possible D match to TRBD2 (6 bases). The CDR3 has 14 amino acids. The V gene lost 2 bases and the J gene lost 5 bases, with 14 bases spanning the gap. CDR1 and CDR2 (germline): SGHNT, YYREEE (reference sequence). Here the CDR3 DNA reads TGTGCCAGCAGCTTTTCGGGCGGGACCCACGAGCAGTACTTC. This sequence encodes CASSFSGGTHEQYF.

This rearrangement joins TRBV30 to TRBJ1-5, with 9 bases fitting TRBD1. Trimming cost V 7 bases and J 7 bases; bases outside gene matches: 8. Germline CDR1 is GTSNPN and CDR2 is SVGIG (reference sequence). CDR3 length equals 13 residues. DNA of the CDR3: TGTGCCTACTCGGGACAGGGAGCCCAGCCCCAGCATTTT. This sequence encodes CAYSGQGAQPQHF.

J is TRBJ1-5 and V is TRBV19; D is undetermined. V lost 7 bases to trimming and J lost 8 bases, with 15 bases between them. Germline values: CDR1 LNHDA, CDR2 SQIVND (reference sequence). This CDR3 comprises 13 residues. As DNA, the CDR3 is TGTGCCAGTAAGGCCCTTGACCTCAAGCCCCAGCATTTT. Translation: CASKALDLKPQHF. The full variable domain, rest sourced from reference TRBV19 and TRBJ1-5, is DGGITQSPKYLFRKEGQNVTLSCEQNLNHDAMYWYRQDPGQGLRLIYYSQIVNDFQKGDIAEGYSVSREKKESFPLTVTSAQKNPTAFYLCASKALDLKPQHFGDGTRLSIL.

The chain is built from TRBV9 and TRBJ1-5; possibly TRBD1 for D (6 bases). There are 14 residues in the CDR3. Germline assignment: CDR1 SGDLS and CDR2 YYNGEE. V gave up 0 bases and J gave up 4 bases, with 8 bases separating them. The CDR3 coding sequence is TGTGCCAGCAGCGTAGAAGGGGGGAATCAGCCCCAGCATTTT. Its translation: CASSVEGGNQPQHF.

The table lists this clone with a count of one. The chain links TRBV27 to TRBJ2-7; TRBD2 aligns across 10 bases. Unmatched junction bases numbered 10, after V lost 5 bases and J lost 3 bases. The length of the CDR3 is 16 residues. Germline assignment: CDR1 MNHEY and CDR2 SMNVEV (reference sequence). The CDR3: CASSTTSSGSSYEQYF. The CDR3 region has the DNA TGTGCCAGCAGTACCACCTCTAGCGGGAGTAGCTACGAGCAGTACTTC.

The chain carries TRBV19 and TRBJ2-5; D may be TRBD1 (6 bases). Germline V gives CDR1 LNHDA, CDR2 SQIVND (reference sequence). V lost 8 bases to trimming and J lost 5 bases, with 21 bases between them. This CDR3 is built from 15 residues. CDR3 nucleotide sequence: TGTGCCAGTTCGGTCTTTGGGGGCTTAGGGGAGACCCAGTACTTC. Translation: CASSVFGGLGETQYF.

By share of the sample, this clone is medium-sized. In nucleotides, the CDR3 is TGTGCCAGCATCAGGGACGGCTATGGCTACACCTTC. Translation gives CASIRDGYGYTF. This chain connects TRBV2 to TRBJ1-2; TRBD1 is a possible D gene (5 bases). V was clipped by 7 bases and J by 4 bases, with 10 bases between them. Germline lookup yields CDR1 SNHLY and CDR2 FYNNEI. CDR3 length: 12 residues.

V and J are TRBV7-2 and TRBJ1-1, with TRBD1 matching over 8 bases. This CDR3 has 12 residues. Per the germline V gene, CDR1 is SGHTA and CDR2 is FQGNSA. The V and J ends lost 3 bases and 7 bases, in that order; junction bases with no gene match: 1. In DNA, the CDR3 is TGTGCCAGCAGCTTCAGGGGGCATGAAGCTTTCTTT. The encoded protein is CASSFRGHEAFF.

V gene TRBV19 combines with J gene TRBJ1-5; maybe TRBD1 (6 bases). Looked up from germline, CDR1 is LNHDA and CDR2 is SQIVND (reference sequence). The CDR3 has 16 residues. Deletions cut 3 bases from V and 0 bases from J, with 12 bases between. As DNA, the CDR3 is TGTGCCAGTAGTATCGGACAGCCAAATAGCAATCAGCCCCAGCATTTT. This encodes CASSIGQPNSNQPQHF.

V usage is TRBV9 and J usage is TRBJ2-2; 9 bases are shared with TRBD1. The ends lost 0 bases at V and 2 bases at J; junction bases unmatched: 17. In germline, CDR1 is SGDLS, CDR2 YYNGEE. The CDR3 covers 21 residues. This chain's CDR3 is CASSVASGTGSGSFNTGELFF. For the CDR3, the DNA is TGTGCCAGCAGCGTAGCCTCCGGGACAGGGTCGGGATCCTTTAACACCGGGGAGCTGTTTTTT.

The CDR3 here is CASSPAGPGELFF. CDR3 nucleotides: TGTGCCAGCAGCCCCGCGGGACCCGGGGAGCTGTTTTTT. This chain connects TRBV7-3 to TRBJ2-2, with D tentatively TRBD2 (6 bases). Germline V lookup: CDR1 SGHTA, CDR2 FQGTGA. V lost 5 bases and J 6 bases, leaving 10 bases between the germline ends. CDR3 length equals 13 residues.

This chain joins TRBV9 and TRBJ1-1; 10 bases align to TRBD1. V was pared by 3 bases and J by 1 base, with 3 bases of the junction left unmatched. The CDR3 sequence is 15 residues long. Germline CDR1 reads SGDLS; CDR2 reads YYNGEE. CDR3 protein: CASSAWTGGNTEAFF. CDR3 nucleotide sequence: TGTGCCAGCAGCGCGTGGACAGGGGGGAACACTGAAGCTTTCTTT.

V and J are TRBV5-6 and TRBJ2-7; the match to TRBD1 covers 11 bases. The CDR3 spans 15 residues. The junction had 4 bases not matched to a gene; V was cut back by 3 bases and J by 2 bases. The germline V gene has CDR1 SGHDT and CDR2 YYEEEE. The CDR3 loop reads CASSWGQGVPYEQYF. Written as DNA, the CDR3 is TGTGCCAGCAGCTGGGGACAGGGGGTTCCCTACGAGCAGTACTTC.

The CDR3 DNA follows: TGTGCCAGCATAGGTAGGGACTGGCGTACGCAGTATTTT. Translating gives CASIGRDWRTQYF. The chain employs TRBV6-1 and TRBJ2-3; tentatively, D is TRBD2 (6 bases). Deletions cut 7 bases from V and 8 bases from J, with 16 bases between. Germline-derived CDR1 and CDR2 are MNHNS and SASEGT. The CDR3 covers 13 residues.

This chain links TRBV18 with TRBJ2-7; a possible D gene is TRBD1 (5 bases). The CDR3 loop spans 18 amino acids. Trimming cost V 6 bases and J 2 bases, with 26 bases left between them. Germline loops: CDR1 KGHSH, CDR2 LQKENI. The DNA for the CDR3 is TGTGCCAGCTCCCTCGGATTAGTGTCACCAGGGAAGACCTACGAGCAGTACTTC. It encodes CASSLGLVSPGKTYEQYF.

The chain couples TRBV12-5 to TRBJ2-5, with 9 bases that match TRBD1. Per germline, CDR1 LGHNT and CDR2 FRNRAP. The CDR3 is 16 amino acids. J lost 5 bases, V lost 4 bases, and 11 bases had no gene match. The CDR3 protein is CASGWSTGGAGETQYF. The CDR3 DNA follows: TGTGCTAGTGGTTGGAGTACAGGGGGCGCAGGGGAGACCCAGTACTTC.

This rearrangement joins TRBV29-1 to TRBJ1-5; 7 positions agree with TRBD1. Germline CDR1 and CDR2: SQVTM and ANQGSEA. V shed 4 bases and J 6 bases; nucleotides not matched to a gene: 12. CDR3 size: 15 residues. The CDR3: CSVGSEGADRQPQHF. DNA for the CDR3: TGCAGCGTTGGTTCGGAGGGGGCAGATCGTCAGCCCCAGCATTTT.

The rearrangement uses TRBV7-9 and TRBJ2-7; 12 bases agree with TRBD1. After removal of 5 bases from V and 2 bases from J, the junction contained 10 bases not matched to a gene. The V gene's germline CDR1 is SEHNR and CDR2 FQNEAQ (reference sequence). The CDR3 is 17 amino acids. The CDR3 DNA reads as TGTGCCAGCAGCCCCGGGACAGGGGGCCTTGAGACCTACGAGCAGTACTTC. It specifies CASSPGTGGLETYEQYF.

This sequence joins TRBV7-3 and TRBJ2-1; D not resolved. The germline gives CDR1 SGHTA, CDR2 FQGTGA. The CDR3 spans 13 residues. V lost 5 bases and J lost 5, with 10 bases in between. The CDR3: CASSPLRDNEQFF. The CDR3 region has the DNA TGTGCCAGCAGCCCCTTACGGGACAATGAGCAGTTCTTC.

This chain links TRBV19 with TRBJ1-2; TRBD1 is a possible D gene (6 bases). V lost 5 bases to trimming and J lost 3 bases, with 13 bases between them. The CDR3 consists of 14 residues. The germline V gene has CDR1 LNHDA and CDR2 SQIVND (reference sequence). The CDR3 sequence is CASSPGAWYYGYTF. The CDR3 DNA is TGTGCCAGTAGTCCAGGGGCATGGTACTATGGCTACACCTTC.